The 11 T cell receptor beta chains reported below all come from one sample, sequenced in a study of Graves' ophthalmopathy and Graves' hyperthyroidism. The study amplified TCR beta CDR3 regions using RNA transcripts. An opening RT-PCR round employed HTBI primers and preceded a second-round multiplex PCR. TCRdb reprocessed the multiplex PCR reads with MiXCR, giving one entry per CDR3 protein. The sample includes 740,000 or so distinct CDR3 sequences, around 40% of them seen just once. Material: peripheral blood. Source of these receptors: an adult man with Graves' ophthalmopathy.

This clonotype was found once. A much more abundant neighbour one base away suggests this may be a read error. The V gene is TRBV7-2, the J gene TRBJ2-5; weak D call: TRBD2 (5 bases). The CDR3 length is 14 residues. Germline V gene lookup returns CDR1 SGHTA and CDR2 FQGNSA. The CDR3: CASSQTRREETRYF. DNA of the CDR3: TGTGCCAGCAGCCAAACTAGGAGAGAAGAGACCCGGTACTTC. Supplemented by reference TRBV7-2 and TRBJ2-5, the full variable domain reads GAGVSQSPSNKVTEKGKDVELRCDPISGHTALYWYRQSLGQGLEFLIYFQGNSAPDKSGLPSDRFSAERTGGSVSTLTIQRTQQEDSAVYLCASSQTRREETRYFGPGTRLLVL.

Here the CDR3 reads CASSRSGRTNYGYTF. In DNA, the CDR3 is TGTGCCAGCAGCCGTTCCGGACGTACTAACTATGGCTACACCTTC. The rearrangement links TRBV7-9 to TRBJ1-2; D is unresolved. Germline loops: CDR1 SEHNR, CDR2 FQNEAQ (reference sequence). The V and J ends lost 5 bases and 0 bases respectively, with 13 bases between them. This CDR3 contains 15 residues. Variable domain in full (rest from reference TRBV7-9 and TRBJ1-2): DTGVSQNPRHKITKRGQNVTFRCDPISEHNRLYWYRQTLGQGPEFLTYFQNEAQLEKSRLLSDRFSAERPKGSFSTLEIQRTEQGDSAMYLCASSRSGRTNYGYTFGSGTRLTVV.

The gene calls are TRBV5-5 and TRBJ1-1; D may be TRBD1 (5 bases). Germline lookup yields CDR1 SGHKS and CDR2 YYEKEE (reference sequence). Trimming removed 1 base at V and 7 bases at J, with 17 bases between. CDR3 length equals 15 residues. The CDR3 is CASSLTGRGLGEAFF. DNA for the CDR3: TGTGCCAGCAGCTTGACAGGACGGGGATTGGGTGAAGCTTTCTTT.

Of note for this clonotype: Just one base apart from a much larger clone, this may be a read error. The chain couples TRBV10-3 to TRBJ1-1; D is unclear. Germline assignment: CDR1 ENHRY and CDR2 SYGVKD. This CDR3 has 14 amino acids. The CDR3 DNA sequence: TGTGCCATCAAGAGCGTATCAGCGAACACTGCAGCTTTCTTT. Protein sequence: CAIKSVSANTAAFF.

This clonotype was observed a handful of times. V and J are TRBV10-3 and TRBJ2-7, with 7 bases identical to TRBD1. Per the germline V gene, CDR1 is ENHRY and CDR2 is SYGVKD. The CDR3 has 16 residues. With 4 bases clipped from V and 1 base from J, the junction kept 10 bases outside the gene matches. CDR3 in amino acids: CAISGSLVRGSYEQYF. For the CDR3, the DNA is TGTGCCATCAGTGGGTCTTTGGTCAGGGGGTCCTACGAGCAGTACTTC.

This clonotype has a single count. A read error may explain this, as a much larger clone is one base away. The chain joins TRBV25-1 to TRBJ1-2, with 7 bases aligning to TRBD1. There are 13 residues in the CDR3. Germline V gene lookup returns CDR1 MGHDK and CDR2 SYGVNS. The DNA of the CDR3 is TGTGCCGTAAGGGACAGAATTAACTATGGCCACACCTTC. Amino acids: CAVRDRINYGHTF.

The rearrangement links TRBV11-2 to TRBJ2-7; D possibly corresponds to TRBD1 (6 bases). Germline loops: CDR1 SGHAT, CDR2 FQNNGV. The CDR3 consists of 16 residues. Trimming cost V 4 bases and J 5 bases, with 21 bases left between them. CDR3: CASSSVRTDSYHEQYF. CDR3 nucleotides: TGTGCCAGCAGCTCAGTGAGGACAGACTCTTACCACGAGCAGTACTTC.

This sequence joins TRBV25-1 and TRBJ2-2; no reliable D call. Germline V CDR1 and CDR2: MGHDK, SYGVNS. The CDR3 contains 16 residues. The V end lost 3 bases, the J end lost 8 bases, and 19 bases lay between the germline ends. The CDR3 region has the DNA TGTGCCAGCAGTGACTTTGTCTCCCCAGCGTCTGGGGAGCTGTTTTTT. It yields the protein CASSDFVSPASGELFF.

The chain employs TRBV11-3 and TRBJ2-1, with 9 bases aligning to TRBD2. Germline V gene sequence: CDR1 SGHNT, CDR2 YENEEA. This CDR3 has 14 residues. V dropped 4 bases and J dropped 7; count of bases not matched to a gene: 5. This chain's CDR3 is CASSSPGLANEQFF. In DNA, the CDR3 is TGTGCCAGCAGCTCGCCCGGACTAGCGAATGAGCAGTTCTTC.

Remarks on this clonotype: This may be a read error, as it is one base from a much larger clone. The chain is built from TRBV7-9 and TRBJ2-5; D is undetermined. Germline values: CDR1 SEHNR, CDR2 FQNEAQ (reference sequence). This CDR3 spans 13 amino acids. V dropped 5 bases and J dropped 4 bases, with 11 bases sitting between them. Here the CDR3 reads CASSRTLAETQYF. The CDR3 coding sequence is TGTGCCAGCAGCCGGACCCTCGCAGAGACCCAGTACTTC. The variable domain in full, with the rest retrieved from reference TRBV7-9 and TRBJ2-5, is DTGVSQNPRHKITKRGQNVTFRCDPISEHNRLYWYRQTLGQGPEFLTYFQNEAQLEKSRLLSDRFSAERPKGSFSTLEIQRTEQGDSAMYLCASSRTLAETQYFGPGTRLLVL.

This sequence joins TRBV9 and TRBJ2-7, with 8 bases matching TRBD1. The CDR3 is 16 amino acids. The germline CDR1 and CDR2 sequences are SGDLS and YYNGEE. The V gene end was trimmed by 0 bases and the J gene end by 2 bases; junction bases not matched to a gene: 7. In nucleotides, the CDR3 is TGTGCCAGCAGCGTAGCTCCGGGACAGGACACCTACGAGCAGTACTTC. This gives the protein CASSVAPGQDTYEQYF.